The present entry profiles one T cell receptor beta chain with its context. Germline CDR1 reads KGHSH; CDR2 reads LQKENI. This CDR3 has 15 amino acids. After removal of 2 bases from V and 4 bases from J, the junction contained 4 bases not matched to a gene. CD4+CD25+CD127- Tregs, CD4+CD25- non-Tregs, CD4 and CD8 cells were sorted. Before regulatory T cell sorting, thawed PBMCs rested overnight at 37°C in 200 IU/ml IL-2. Generated by immunoSEQ multiplex PCR, the TCRdb table keeps only in-frame clones and is missing some. Here the sample spans under 95,000 clones, around 93% being singletons. The sample originates from a study of Tregs in tolerant kidney transplant recipients.

The sample here was Tregs from blood, taken before the transplant. This TCR was sampled from a human donor who received a combined kidney and bone marrow transplant. The V gene is TRBV18, the J gene TRBJ1-4; the match to TRBD1 covers 7 bases. The CDR3 loop is CASSPRGDSNEKLFF. CDR3 bases: TGTGCCAGCTCACCAAGGGGGGACAGTAATGAAAAACTGTTTTTT. Combining the CDR3 with reference TRBV18 and TRBJ1-4 gives the whole variable domain NAGVMQNPRHLVRRRGQEARLRCSPMKGHSHVYWYRQLPEEGLKFMVYLQKENIIDESGMPKERFSAEFPKEGPSILRIQQVVRGDSAAYFCASSPRGDSNEKLFFGSGTQLSVL.